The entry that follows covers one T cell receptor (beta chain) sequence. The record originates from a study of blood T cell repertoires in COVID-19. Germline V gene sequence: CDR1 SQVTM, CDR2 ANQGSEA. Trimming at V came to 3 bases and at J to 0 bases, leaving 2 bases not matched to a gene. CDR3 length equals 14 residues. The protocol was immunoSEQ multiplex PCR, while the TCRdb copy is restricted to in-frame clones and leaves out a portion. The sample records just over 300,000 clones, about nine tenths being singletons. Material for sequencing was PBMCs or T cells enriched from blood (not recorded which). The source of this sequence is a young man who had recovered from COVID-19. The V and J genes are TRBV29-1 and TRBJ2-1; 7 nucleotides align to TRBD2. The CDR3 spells CSVDGGSSYNEQFF. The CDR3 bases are TGCAGCGTTGATGGCGGGAGCTCCTACAATGAGCAGTTCTTC.